This T cell receptor beta chain emerged from a study of T-cell memory formation after mild COVID-19. Whole-study findings and limits: Contracting clones from day 15 to 85 showed balanced CD4/CD8; later expanders favored CD4+. CD4+ contracting clones were mainly CM and EM; CD8+ ones, EMRA. In second-wave clones peaking day 37, SARS-CoV-2 specificity remained unconfirmed.

Germline V gene lookup returns CDR1 SGHRS and CDR2 YFSETQ. V was clipped by 4 bases and J by 4 bases; unmatched bases: 4. This CDR3 is 14 amino acids long. This clonotype was counted a few times. The antigen is undetermined. 5'RACE primed at constant segments yielded TCR alpha and TCR beta cDNA libraries bearing sample barcodes and UMIs. TCRdb re-derived calls from the 5' RACE reads in MiXCR, one entry per CDR3 protein. Of about 250,000 distinct CDR3 sequences listed, 15% to 17% are singletons. This rearrangement joins TRBV5-1 to TRBJ1-4; TRBD1 aligns across 7 bases. What was sequenced was PBMCs or a T cell subset sorted from them (not recorded which). The clonotype was recovered from an adult woman who had mild COVID-19 (a few samples of this study predate the infection). Cell type and time point are not known. The CDR3 reads CASSPGTVNEKLFF. CDR3 DNA sequence: TGCGCCAGCAGCCCTGGGACAGTTAATGAAAAACTGTTTTTT.